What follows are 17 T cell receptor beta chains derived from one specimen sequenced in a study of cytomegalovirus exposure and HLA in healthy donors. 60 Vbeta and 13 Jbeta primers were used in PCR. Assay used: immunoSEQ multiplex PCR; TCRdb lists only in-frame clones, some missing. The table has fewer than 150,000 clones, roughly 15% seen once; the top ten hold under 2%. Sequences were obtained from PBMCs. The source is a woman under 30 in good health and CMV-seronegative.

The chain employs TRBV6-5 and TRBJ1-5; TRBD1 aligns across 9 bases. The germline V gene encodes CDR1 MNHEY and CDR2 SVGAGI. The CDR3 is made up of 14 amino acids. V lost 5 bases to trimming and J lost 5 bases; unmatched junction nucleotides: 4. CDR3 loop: CASSTGGTDQPQHF. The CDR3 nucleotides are TGTGCCAGCAGTACAGGGGGCACGGATCAGCCCCAGCATTTT.

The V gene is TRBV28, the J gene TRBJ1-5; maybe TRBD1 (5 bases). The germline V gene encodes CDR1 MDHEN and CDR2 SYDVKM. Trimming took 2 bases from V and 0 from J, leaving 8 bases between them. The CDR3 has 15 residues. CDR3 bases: TGTGCCAGCAGTTTAGTAGGGGATAGCAATCAGCCCCAGCATTTT. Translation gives CASSLVGDSNQPQHF.

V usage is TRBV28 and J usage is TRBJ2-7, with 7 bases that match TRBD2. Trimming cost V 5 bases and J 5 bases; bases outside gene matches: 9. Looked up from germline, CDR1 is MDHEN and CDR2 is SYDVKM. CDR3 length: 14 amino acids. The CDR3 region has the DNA TGTGCCAGCAGTCCCCTAGCGGTGATAAACGAGCAGTACTTC. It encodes CASSPLAVINEQYF.

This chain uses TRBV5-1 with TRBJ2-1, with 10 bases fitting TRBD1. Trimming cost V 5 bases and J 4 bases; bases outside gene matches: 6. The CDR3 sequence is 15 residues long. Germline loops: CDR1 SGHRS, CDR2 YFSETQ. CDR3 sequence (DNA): TGCGCCAGCAGTTCCCAGGGACAGGGGTACAATGAGCAGTTCTTC. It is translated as CASSSQGQGYNEQFF.

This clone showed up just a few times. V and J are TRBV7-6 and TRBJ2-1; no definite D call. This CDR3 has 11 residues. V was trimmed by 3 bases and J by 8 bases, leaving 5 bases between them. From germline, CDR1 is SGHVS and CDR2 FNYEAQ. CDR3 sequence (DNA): TGTGCCAGCAGCTTTTCTCATGAGCAGTTCTTC. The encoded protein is CASSFSHEQFF.

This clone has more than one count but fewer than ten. CDR3 loop: CASSVPGLAGGPNTDTQYF. DNA for the CDR3: TGTGCCAGCAGCGTACCCGGACTAGCGGGAGGCCCAAACACAGATACGCAGTATTTT. This rearrangement joins TRBV9 to TRBJ2-3, with 14 bases that match TRBD2. The germline CDR1 and CDR2 sequences are SGDLS and YYNGEE. The CDR3 is 19 residues long. The V gene end was trimmed by 1 base and the J gene end by 2 bases; junction bases not matched to a gene: 9.

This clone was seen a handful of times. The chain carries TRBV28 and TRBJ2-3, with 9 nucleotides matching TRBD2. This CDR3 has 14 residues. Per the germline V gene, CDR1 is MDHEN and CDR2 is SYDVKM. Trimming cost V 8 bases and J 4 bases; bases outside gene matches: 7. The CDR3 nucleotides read TGTGCCAGCTCCCTAGGACTAGCGTCAGATACGCAGTATTTT. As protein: CASSLGLASDTQYF.

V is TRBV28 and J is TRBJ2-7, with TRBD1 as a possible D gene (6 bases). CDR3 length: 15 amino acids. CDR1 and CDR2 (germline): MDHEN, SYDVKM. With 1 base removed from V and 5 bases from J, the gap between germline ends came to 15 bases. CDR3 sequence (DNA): TGTGCCAGCAGTTTATTCGGCAGGGGTATACACGAGCAGTACTTC. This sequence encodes CASSLFGRGIHEQYF.

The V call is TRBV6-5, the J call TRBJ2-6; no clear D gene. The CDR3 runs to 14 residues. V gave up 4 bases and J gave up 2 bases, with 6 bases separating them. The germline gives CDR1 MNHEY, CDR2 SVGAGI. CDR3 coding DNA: TGTGCCAGCAGTTCAGAACCTGGGGCCAACGTCCTGACTTTC. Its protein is CASSSEPGANVLTF.

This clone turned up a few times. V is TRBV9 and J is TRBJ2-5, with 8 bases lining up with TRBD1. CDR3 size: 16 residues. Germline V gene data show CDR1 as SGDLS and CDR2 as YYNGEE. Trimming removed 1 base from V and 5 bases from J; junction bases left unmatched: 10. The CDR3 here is CASSVRDRGGGETQYF. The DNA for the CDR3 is TGTGCCAGCAGCGTACGCGACAGGGGAGGAGGGGAGACCCAGTACTTC. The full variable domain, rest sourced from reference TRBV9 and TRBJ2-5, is DSGVTQTPKHLITATGQRVTLRCSPRSGDLSVYWYQQSLDQGLQFLIQYYNGEERAKGNILERFSAQQFPDLHSELNLSSLELGDSALYFCASSVRDRGGGETQYFGPGTRLLVL.

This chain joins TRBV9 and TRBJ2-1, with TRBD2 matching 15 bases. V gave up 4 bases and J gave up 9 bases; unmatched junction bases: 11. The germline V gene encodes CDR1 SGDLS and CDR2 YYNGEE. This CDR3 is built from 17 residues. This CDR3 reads CASSPERGLAGGGEQFF. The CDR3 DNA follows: TGTGCCAGCAGCCCAGAAAGGGGACTAGCGGGAGGCGGTGAGCAGTTCTTC.

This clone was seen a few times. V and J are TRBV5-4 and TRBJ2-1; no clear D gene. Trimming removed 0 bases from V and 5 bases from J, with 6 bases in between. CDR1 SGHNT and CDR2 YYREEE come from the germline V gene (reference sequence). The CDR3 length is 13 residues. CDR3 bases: TGTGCCAGCAGCTTGGTTACTCACAATGAGCAGTTCTTC. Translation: CASSLVTHNEQFF.

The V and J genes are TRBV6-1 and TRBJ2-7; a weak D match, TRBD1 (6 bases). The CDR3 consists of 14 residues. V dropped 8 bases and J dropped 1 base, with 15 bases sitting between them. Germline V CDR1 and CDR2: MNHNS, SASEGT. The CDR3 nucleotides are TGTGCCAGCTCCCCCGCAGGGGCGTCCTACGAGCAGTACTTC. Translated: CASSPAGASYEQYF.

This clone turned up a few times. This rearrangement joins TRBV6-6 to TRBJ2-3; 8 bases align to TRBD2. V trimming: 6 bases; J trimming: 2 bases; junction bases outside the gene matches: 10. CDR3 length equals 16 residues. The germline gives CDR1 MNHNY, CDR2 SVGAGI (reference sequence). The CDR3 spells CASSSRTSLVTDTQYF. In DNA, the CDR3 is TGTGCCAGCAGCTCCAGGACTAGCTTAGTCACAGATACGCAGTATTTT.

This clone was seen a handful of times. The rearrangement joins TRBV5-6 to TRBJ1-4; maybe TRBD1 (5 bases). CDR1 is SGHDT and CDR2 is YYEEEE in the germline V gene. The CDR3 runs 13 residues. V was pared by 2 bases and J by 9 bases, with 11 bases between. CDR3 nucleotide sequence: TGTGCCAGCAGCTTATCCTCAGGGCAAAAACTGTTTTTT. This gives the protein CASSLSSGQKLFF.

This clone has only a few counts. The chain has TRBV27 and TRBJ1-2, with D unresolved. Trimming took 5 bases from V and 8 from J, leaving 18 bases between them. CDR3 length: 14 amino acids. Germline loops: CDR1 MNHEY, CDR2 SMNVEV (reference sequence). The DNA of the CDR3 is TGTGCCAGCAGTCCGTTCGGGAGGGTTGGGGGCTACACCTTC. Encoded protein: CASSPFGRVGGYTF.

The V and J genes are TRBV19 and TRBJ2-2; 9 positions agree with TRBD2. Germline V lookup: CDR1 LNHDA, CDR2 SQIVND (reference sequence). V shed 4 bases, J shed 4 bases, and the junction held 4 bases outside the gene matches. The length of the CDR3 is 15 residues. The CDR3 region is CASSSAGGPTGELFF. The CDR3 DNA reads TGTGCCAGTAGTAGTGCGGGAGGGCCCACCGGGGAGCTGTTTTTT.